A selection of T cell receptor beta chains follows, all from one sample in a study of breast tumors, draining lymph nodes, adjacent tissues. TCRdb passed the multiplex PCR reads through MiXCR, listing each CDR3 protein once. The sample records about 300,000 distinct CDR3 sequences, roughly 30% being singletons. Sequencing used axillary lymph node tissue. The receptor set was obtained from a female donor with breast cancer. Some clones in this sample may be carry-over from other donors' samples. Each CDR3 is given with its conserved first and last residue. Each record gives: CDR3 protein, CDR3 DNA, J gene, V gene, clone size, D gene. A D gene is named only where the DNA matches it firmly. For some rows the clone size is stated as once, few or many, or as a class when expanded; others skip it.

CASSLHGDSTGELFF,TGTGCCAGCAGCTTACATGGGGACTCCACCGGGGAGCTGTTTTTT,TRBJ2-2,TRBV11-2,NA,NA
CASSVPREGGNEKLFF,TGTGCCAGCAGCGTTCCTCGGGAGGGGGGTAATGAAAAACTGTTTTTT,TRBJ1-4,TRBV9,NA,NA
CASSLAPGGTYEQYF,TGTGCTAGCAGCTTAGCTCCAGGGGGGACCTACGAGCAGTACTTC,TRBJ2-7,TRBV7-7,many,NA
CASSPTGGHGYTF,TGTGCCAGCAGCCCGACAGGGGGTCACGGCTACACCTTC,TRBJ1-2,TRBV7-3,many,TRBD1
CAISQLNEKLFF,TGTGCCATCTCCCAACTTAATGAAAAACTGTTTTTT,TRBJ1-4,TRBV10-3,many,NA
CASSQAKDRGYEQDF,TGTGCCAGCAGCCAAGCGAAAGACAGGGGATACGAGCAGGACTTC,TRBJ2-7,TRBV7-3,NA,TRBD1
CASQSGTSGPEQFF,TGTGCCAGCCAAAGTGGGACTAGCGGGCCTGAGCAGTTCTTC,TRBJ2-1,TRBV7-2,many,TRBD2
CASSPLFTGELFF,TGTGCCAGCAGTCCCCTGTTCACCGGGGAGCTGTTTTTT,TRBJ2-2,TRBV6-2/TRBV6-3,few,NA
CASSHMILGVAYNEQFF,TGTGCCAGCAGCCATATGATTTTAGGGGTTGCCTACAATGAGCAGTTCTTC,TRBJ2-1,TRBV5-1,NA,NA
CASSVAVGGVETNEKLFF,TGTGCCAGCAGCGTAGCGGTTGGGGGCGTTGAAACTAATGAAAAACTGTTTTTT,TRBJ1-4,TRBV9,NA,NA
CASSSTGGASLSNEQFF,TGTGCCAGCAGCTCAACAGGGGGGGCTAGCTTGTCCAATGAGCAGTTCTTC,TRBJ2-1,TRBV12-3/TRBV12-4,many,NA
CASSLGAGQPQHF,TGTGCCAGCAGCTTAGGGGCGGGTCAGCCCCAGCATTTT,TRBJ1-5,TRBV7-6,many,NA
CASSIDTGGQPQHF,TGTGCCAGTAGTATAGATACAGGGGGACAGCCCCAGCATTTT,TRBJ1-5,TRBV19,NA,TRBD1